This T cell receptor beta chain came from a study of human T cells and chemical hapten exposure. On the study more broadly: Per-sample TCR yield variability stemmed mainly from small pooled library volume differences.

The library gave individual cDNA molecules unique molecular identifiers. TCRdb fed the RACE reads into MiXCR, producing one record per CDR3 protein. The sample includes fewer than 150,000 distinct CDR3 sequences, about an eighth of them seen just once. Time point noted: patch test 2, 6 weeks after DPC sensitization. Described treatment: therapeutic diphenylcyclopropenone sensitization with weekly scalp DPC. This clonotype showed up many times. The CDR3 runs 15 residues. Germline-derived CDR1 and CDR2 are SGHAT and FQNNGV. Trimming at V came to 5 bases and at J to 6 bases, leaving 9 bases not matched to a gene.

This specimen consisted of whole blood, obtained in connection with sensitization to the hapten diphenylcyclopropenone (DPC). The receptor was isolated from a woman between 45 and 60 years old with alopecia areata. Some clones in this sample may be carry-over from other donors' samples. This chain links TRBV11-2 with TRBJ2-1; 8 bases match TRBD2. In DNA, the CDR3 is TGTGCCAGCAGCCCTGCCAGCGGGAGAAGCAATGAGCAGTTCTTC. This sequence encodes CASSPASGRSNEQFF.